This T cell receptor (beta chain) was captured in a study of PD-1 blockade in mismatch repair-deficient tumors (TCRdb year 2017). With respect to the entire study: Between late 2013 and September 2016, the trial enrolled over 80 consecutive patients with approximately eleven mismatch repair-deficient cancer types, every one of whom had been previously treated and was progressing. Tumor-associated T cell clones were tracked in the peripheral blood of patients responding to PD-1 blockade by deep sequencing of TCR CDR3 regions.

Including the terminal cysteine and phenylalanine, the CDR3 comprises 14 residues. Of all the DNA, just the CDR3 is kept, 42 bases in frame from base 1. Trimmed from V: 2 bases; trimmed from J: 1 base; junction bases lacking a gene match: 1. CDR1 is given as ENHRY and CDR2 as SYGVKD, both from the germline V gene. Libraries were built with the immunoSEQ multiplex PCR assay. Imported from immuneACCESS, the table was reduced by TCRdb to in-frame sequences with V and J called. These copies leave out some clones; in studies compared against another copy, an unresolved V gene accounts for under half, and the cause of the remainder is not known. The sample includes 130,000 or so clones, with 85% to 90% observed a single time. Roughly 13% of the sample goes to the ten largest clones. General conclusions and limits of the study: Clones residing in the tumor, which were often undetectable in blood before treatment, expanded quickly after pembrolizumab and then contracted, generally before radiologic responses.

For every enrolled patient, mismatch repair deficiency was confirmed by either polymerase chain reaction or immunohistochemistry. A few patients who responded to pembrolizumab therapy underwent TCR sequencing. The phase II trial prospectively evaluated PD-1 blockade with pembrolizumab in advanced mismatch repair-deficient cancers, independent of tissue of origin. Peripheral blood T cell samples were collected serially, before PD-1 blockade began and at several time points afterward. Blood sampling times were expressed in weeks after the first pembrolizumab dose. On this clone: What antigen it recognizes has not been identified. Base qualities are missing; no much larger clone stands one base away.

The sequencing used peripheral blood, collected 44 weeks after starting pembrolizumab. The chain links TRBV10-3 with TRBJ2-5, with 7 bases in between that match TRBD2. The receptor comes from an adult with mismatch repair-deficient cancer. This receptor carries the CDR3 CAISEVAGQETQYF. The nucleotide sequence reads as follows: TGTGCCATCAGTGAGGTAGCGGGCCAAGAGACCCAGTACTTC.